Listed here is a single T cell receptor (beta chain). These data are taken from a study of PD-L1 blockade in urothelial cancer. Study-level information: T cell content in blood samples showed a median of 141,255.

Time point specified: pretreatment peripheral blood. CDR1 is SGHNT, CDR2 YENEEA, per germline. With V trimmed by 5 bases and J by 4 bases, 4 bases remained unmatched. The CDR3 covers 13 residues. Repertoires were generated with immunoSEQ multiplex PCR, while TCRdb's copy carries only in-frame clones and drops some. The sample lists about 52,000 clones; roughly 82% were seen once. This receptor was identified in a middle-aged man with urothelial cancer. The chain carries TRBV11-3 and TRBJ2-7; 8 nucleotides agree with TRBD1. Source: PBMCs, taken around atezolizumab (anti-PD-L1) treatment. In DNA form, the CDR3 reads TGTGCCAGCAGCATAGGACAGGGATACGAGCAGTACTTC. Protein product: CASSIGQGYEQYF.